This TCR beta chain is from a study of T-cell reconstitution after alpha-beta-depleted transplantation in children. This clonotype has a handful of counts. This sample's TCRbeta library carried unique molecular identifier barcodes. From the PCR reads, TCRdb called clonotypes with MiXCR, one entry per CDR3 protein. The sample shows around 370,000 distinct CDR3 sequences, around 10% of them seen only once. The CDR3 contains 15 residues. Trimming shortened V by 5 bases and J by 4 bases, and 16 bases separated the two germline ends. Germline V CDR1 and CDR2: MDHEN, SYDVKM. The V call is TRBV28, the J call TRBJ2-3; D remains unclear. This receptor was obtained from a human donor who donated a stem cell graft to a child with acute lymphoblastic leukemia. This specimen was PBMCs from the stem cell graft donor, taken from the stem cell graft. CDR3 sequence (DNA): TGTGCCAGCAGTATTACAAAGCCCTTTTCAGATACGCAGTATTTT. This codes for CASSITKPFSDTQYF.